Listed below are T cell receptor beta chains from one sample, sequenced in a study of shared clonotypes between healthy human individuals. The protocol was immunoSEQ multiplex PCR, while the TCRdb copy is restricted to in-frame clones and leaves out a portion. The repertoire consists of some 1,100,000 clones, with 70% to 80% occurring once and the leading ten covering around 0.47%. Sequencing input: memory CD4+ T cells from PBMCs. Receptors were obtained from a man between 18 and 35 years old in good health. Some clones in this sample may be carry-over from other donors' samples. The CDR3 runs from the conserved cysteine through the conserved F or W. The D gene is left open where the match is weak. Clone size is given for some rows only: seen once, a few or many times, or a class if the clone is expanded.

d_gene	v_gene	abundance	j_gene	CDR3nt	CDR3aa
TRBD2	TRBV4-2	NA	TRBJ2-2	TGTGCCAGCAGCCAAGAGGGACTAGCGGGTACCCCCGGGGAGCTGTTTTTT	CASSQEGLAGTPGELFF
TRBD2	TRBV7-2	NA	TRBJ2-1	TGTGCCAGCAACTTACAACCCGGGGGGAACAATGAGCAGTTCTTC	CASNLQPGGNNEQFF
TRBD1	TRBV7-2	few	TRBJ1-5	TGTGCCAGCAGCTTGGGACAGGGTGGCGATCAGCCCCAGCATTTT	CASSLGQGGDQPQHF
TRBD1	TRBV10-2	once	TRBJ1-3	TGCGCCAGTACAGGGGGATCGAATGGAAACACCATATATTTT	CASTGGSNGNTIYF
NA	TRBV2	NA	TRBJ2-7	TGTGCCAGCAGTGGACAGGCTTACGAGCAGTACTTC	CASSGQAYEQYF
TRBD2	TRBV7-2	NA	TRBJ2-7	TGTGCCAGCGGAAAAGATGGAGCGGGAGGGCGGGAGCAGTACTTC	CASGKDGAGGREQYF
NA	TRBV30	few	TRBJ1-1	TGTGCCCTCCAAGGGACTGAAGCTTTCTTT	CALQGTEAFF
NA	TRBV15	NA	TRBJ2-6	TGTGCCATCACCTCTGGGGCCAACGTCCTGACTTTC	CAITSGANVLTF
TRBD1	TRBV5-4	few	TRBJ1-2	TGTGCCAGCAGCTTACAGGGGGGAGGCTACACCTTC	CASSLQGGGYTF
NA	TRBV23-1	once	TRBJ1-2	TGCGCCAGCAGTCAATCGGGGACGTATGGCTACACCTTC	CASSQSGTYGYTF
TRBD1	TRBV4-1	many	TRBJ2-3	TGCGCCAGCAGCCTCATAGGACAGGGGGCAGATACGCAGTATTTT	CASSLIGQGADTQYF
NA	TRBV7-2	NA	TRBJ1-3	TGTGCCAGCAGCTCTGGACAGACCTCTGGAAACACCATATATTTT	CASSSGQTSGNTIYF
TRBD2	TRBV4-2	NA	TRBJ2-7	TGTGCCAGCAGCCAAGTAGACGCTAGCGGGACCTACGAGCAGTACTTC	CASSQVDASGTYEQYF
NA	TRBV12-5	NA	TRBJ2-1	TGTGCCAGGGGGCGGGGGTCCTACAATGAGCAGTTCTTC	CARGRGSYNEQFF
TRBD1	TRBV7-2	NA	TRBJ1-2	TGTGCCAGCAGCTTGCCCGGGACAGAATGGGGGGACTATGGCTACACCTTC	CASSLPGTEWGDYGYTF
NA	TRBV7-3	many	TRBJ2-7	TGTGCCAGCAGCTTAATGGAGGGACACGAGCAGTACTTC	CASSLMEGHEQYF
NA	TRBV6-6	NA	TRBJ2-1	TGTGCCAGCAGCTCCCGACTCGCAAGCTCCTACAATGAGCAGTTCTTC	CASSSRLASSYNEQFF
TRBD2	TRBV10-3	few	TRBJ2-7	TGTGCCATCAGTGTTGGACTAGCGGGAGCTAAGCACGAGCAGTACTTC	CAISVGLAGAKHEQYF
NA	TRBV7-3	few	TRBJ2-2	TGTGCCAGCAGTCTCGGGATCCACAACAGGGAGCTGTTTTTT	CASSLGIHNRELFF
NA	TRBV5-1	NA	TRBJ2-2	TGCGCCAGCAGCTTGATGCCCGGAAGCAGCGGTAACACCGGGGAGCTGTTTTTT	CASSLMPGSSGNTGELFF
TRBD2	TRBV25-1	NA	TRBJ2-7	TGTGCCAGCAGTGAATACGGCGGGAGTGTCGACGAGCAGTACTTC	CASSEYGGSVDEQYF
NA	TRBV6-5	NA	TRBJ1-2	TGTGCCAGCAGTTACTCTGGCGTGGGGATCTATGGCTACACCTTC	CASSYSGVGIYGYTF
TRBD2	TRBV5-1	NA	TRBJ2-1	TGCGCCAGCAGTTCGCTAGCGGGAGTCGAGCAGTTCTTC	CASSSLAGVEQFF
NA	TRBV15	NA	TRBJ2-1	TGTGCCACCAGCAGAGCTAGGACTCAATTTGGGCAGTTCTTC	CATSRARTQFGQFF
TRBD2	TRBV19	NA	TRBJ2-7	TGTGCCAGTAGTCCCCGGACGGGAGGATACGAGCAGTACTTC	CASSPRTGGYEQYF
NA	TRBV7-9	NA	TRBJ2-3	TGTGCCAGCAGCTTAGCACTAGCCTCATTGGATACGCAGTATTTT	CASSLALASLDTQYF
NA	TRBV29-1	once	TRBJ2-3	TGCAGCGTTGTGCCAGGGACTCATACGCTCACAGATACGCAGTATTTT	CSVVPGTHTLTDTQYF